This T cell receptor beta chain was sequenced during a study of T cell responses to AZD1222 COVID-19 vaccine. V lost 0 bases to trimming and J lost 1 base, with 7 bases between them. Germline lookup yields CDR1 SGDLS and CDR2 YYNGEE. This CDR3 region has 14 residues. Profiled with immunoSEQ multiplex PCR; TCRdb holds only in-frame clones, not every one. The top ten hold less than 4.5% of the sample, which has approximately 110,000 clones, around nine tenths seen once. This clone was observed a few times. Its antigen is undetermined. Different DNA sequences within this sample yield the same CDR3. Study observations and caveats: White British ancestry dominated among donors, who included more females, and clonal diversity was possibly underestimated.

The clonotype comes from an adult in good health. This material consisted of peripheral blood, taken on day 0 of AZD1222 vaccination. This sequence joins TRBV9 and TRBJ1-1; no clear D. CDR3 nucleotides: TGTGCCAGCAGCGTAGATAAGGGGAACACTGAAGCTTTCTTT. Translating it yields CASSVDKGNTEAFF.